A single sample is the source of the 10 T cell receptor beta chains below, sequenced in a study of cytomegalovirus exposure and HLA in healthy donors. Primers: 60 Vbeta forward and 13 Jbeta reverse. Assay used: immunoSEQ multiplex PCR; TCRdb lists only in-frame clones, some missing. The sample shows about 97,000 clones, around 77% of them seen only once. The sequencing input was PBMCs. These receptor sequences come from a male donor in good health and CMV-seropositive.

V is TRBV2 and J is TRBJ2-3; perhaps TRBD1 as D (6 bases). Germline CDR1 SNHLY, CDR2 FYNNEI. The CDR3 extends over 15 amino acids. The ends were cut back, 3 bases at V and 1 base at J, with 11 bases in the middle. The CDR3 DNA is TGTGCCAGCAGTGATCCTGGGGGCCGCACAGATACGCAGTATTTT. Its protein is CASSDPGGRTDTQYF.

V gene TRBV6-6 combines with J gene TRBJ2-7; perhaps TRBD1 as D (5 bases). The germline V and J ends were trimmed by 7 bases and 3 bases, with 19 bases remaining between them. The CDR3 extends over 15 amino acids. Germline CDR1 reads MNHNY; CDR2 reads SVGAGI (reference sequence). The DNA of the CDR3 is TGTGCCAGCACAGGGCAGCCCCTCACCAGCTACGAGCAGTACTTC. Protein sequence: CASTGQPLTSYEQYF.

This sequence joins TRBV7-2 and TRBJ1-1; D is uncertain. The germline V gene encodes CDR1 SGHTA and CDR2 FQGNSA. V was trimmed by 2 bases and J by 4 bases, leaving 11 bases between them. The CDR3 length is 14 residues. The CDR3 reads CASSLRRMTTEAFF. CDR3 coding DNA: TGTGCCAGCAGCTTAAGGCGGATGACCACTGAAGCTTTCTTT.

The V gene is TRBV6-6, the J gene TRBJ2-1; D uncertain. Germline CDR1 and CDR2: MNHNY and SVGAGI (reference sequence). V dropped 5 bases and J dropped 4 bases, with 6 bases sitting between them. The CDR3 consists of 12 residues. The CDR3 spells CASSNRYNEQFF. CDR3 DNA sequence: TGTGCCAGCAGTAACAGATACAATGAGCAGTTCTTC.

The chain carries TRBV11-3 and TRBJ2-5; the D gene is possibly TRBD1 (5 bases). The length of the CDR3 is 12 residues. V lost 4 bases and J 9 bases, leaving 12 bases between the germline ends. Germline loops: CDR1 SGHNT, CDR2 YENEEA. The CDR3 nucleotides read TGTGCCAGCAGCTCCCCCCCAGGGCCCCAGTACTTC. This gives the protein CASSSPPGPQYF.

The chain recombines TRBV9 with TRBJ2-2, with TRBD2 as a possible D gene (6 bases). V was shortened by 1 base and J by 1 base, with 11 bases between the two germline ends. This CDR3 spans 16 amino acids. Germline CDR1 is SGDLS and CDR2 is YYNGEE. The CDR3 protein is CASSVNPAGNTGELFF. CDR3 DNA: TGTGCCAGCAGCGTAAATCCAGCGGGGAACACCGGGGAGCTGTTTTTT.

The chain recombines TRBV25-1 with TRBJ2-7; D may be TRBD1 (5 bases). Germline CDR1 MGHDK, CDR2 SYGVNS. The CDR3 has 13 residues. V dropped 6 bases and J dropped 1 base, with 10 bases sitting between them. The CDR3 region is CASRGHSSYEQYF. The CDR3 nucleotides are TGTGCCAGCAGGGGGCATTCTTCCTACGAGCAGTACTTC.

V usage is TRBV19 and J usage is TRBJ2-2; weak D call: TRBD1 (6 bases). V gave up 7 bases and J gave up 5 bases, with 14 bases separating them. CDR3 length: 14 amino acids. Germline V gives CDR1 LNHDA, CDR2 SQIVND (reference sequence). In DNA form, the CDR3 reads TGTGCCAGTACCCAGGGGAGAGAGACCGGGGAGCTGTTTTTT. This encodes CASTQGRETGELFF.

V gene TRBV10-3 combines with J gene TRBJ2-1, with 7 bases aligning to TRBD2. This CDR3 spans 16 amino acids. From germline, CDR1 is ENHRY and CDR2 SYGVKD. The J segment lost 1 base and the V segment lost 2 bases, leaving 5 bases of the junction unmatched. This CDR3 reads CAISEPAGPSYNEQFF. The CDR3, as DNA: TGTGCCATCAGTGAGCCAGCGGGGCCATCCTACAATGAGCAGTTCTTC.

Only a few counts were recorded for this clone. CDR3 residues: CASSLNRVGGGYEQYF. For the CDR3, the DNA is TGCGCCAGCAGCTTGAACAGGGTTGGTGGCGGCTACGAGCAGTACTTC. The V call is TRBV5-1, the J call TRBJ2-7; tentative D call: TRBD1 (6 bases). The CDR3 is 16 amino acids. Germline V gives CDR1 SGHRS, CDR2 YFSETQ. V was trimmed by 1 base and J by 3 bases, leaving 17 bases between them.